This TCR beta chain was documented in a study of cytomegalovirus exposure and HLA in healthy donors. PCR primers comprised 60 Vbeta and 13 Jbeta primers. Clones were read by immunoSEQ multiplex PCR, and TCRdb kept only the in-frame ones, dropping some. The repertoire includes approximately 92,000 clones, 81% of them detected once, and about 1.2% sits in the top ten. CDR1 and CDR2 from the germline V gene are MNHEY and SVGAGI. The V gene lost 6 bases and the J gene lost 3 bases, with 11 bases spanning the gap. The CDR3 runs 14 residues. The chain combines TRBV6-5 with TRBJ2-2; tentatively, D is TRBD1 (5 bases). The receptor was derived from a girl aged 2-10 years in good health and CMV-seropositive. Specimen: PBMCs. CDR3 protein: CASRDSRDTGELFF. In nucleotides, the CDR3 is TGTGCCAGCAGGGATAGCAGGGACACCGGGGAGCTGTTTTTT.